This T cell receptor beta chain was obtained from a study of blood T cell repertoires in COVID-19. Study at large: The origin of the acute and convalescent COVID-19 samples was the United States, Italy and Spain. T cells, B-cell-depleted T cells, or PBMCs supplied cDNA or gDNA.

The authors' processing: Estimates of nucleated cell counts were drawn from the amplification of reference gene primers. Assay: immunoSEQ multiplex PCR; the TCRdb copy retains only in-frame clones and omits some. V, J and clone size are taken as reported in that table, and D and trimming were inferred from the DNA itself. The table lists hundreds of thousands of clones, around nine tenths of them singletons. The sequence derives from a man aged 70-80 years with acute or convalescent COVID-19. The specimen was peripheral blood.

This CDR3 reads CASSQVAPSEQFF. CDR3 DNA: TGTGCCAGCAGCCAAGTAGCGCCATCAGAGCAGTTCTTC. The J gene is TRBJ2-1, the V gene TRBV3-1 (or the pseudogene TRBV3-2), with D possibly matching TRBD2 (5 bases). Germline values: CDR1 LGHDT, CDR2 YNNKEL (reference sequence). Trimming removed 1 base from V and 10 bases from J, with 11 bases in between. The CDR3 spans 13 residues.